Below, 17 T cell receptor beta chains from the same sample are listed, as sequenced in a study of T cell responses to AZD1222 COVID-19 vaccine. Produced via immunoSEQ multiplex PCR; TCRdb's table is partial and in-frame only. The data hold 90,000 to 120,000 clones, with about nine tenths observed a single time. The input for sequencing was peripheral blood, taken on day 0 of AZD1222 vaccination. All receptors come from an adult in good health.

The V call is TRBV9, the J call TRBJ2-5, with TRBD2 matching over 11 bases. V lost 3 bases and J lost 2; bases outside the gene matches: 9. The germline V gene has CDR1 SGDLS and CDR2 YYNGEE. The length of the CDR3 is 17 residues. The CDR3 reads CASSADLAGGAQETQYF. CDR3 nucleotide sequence: TGTGCCAGCAGCGCCGATCTAGCGGGGGGCGCTCAAGAGACCCAGTACTTC. Filled out from reference TRBV9 and TRBJ2-5, the complete variable domain reads DSGVTQTPKHLITATGQRVTLRCSPRSGDLSVYWYQQSLDQGLQFLIQYYNGEERAKGNILERFSAQQFPDLHSELNLSSLELGDSALYFCASSADLAGGAQETQYFGPGTRLLVL.

J is TRBJ2-3 and V is TRBV24-1; D is unclear. The CDR3 totals 12 residues. V shed 1 base and J shed 8 bases, with 6 bases lying between them. Germline-derived CDR1 and CDR2 are KGHDR and SFDVKD. The CDR3 region is CATSDFGGTQYF. The CDR3 nucleotides read TGTGCCACCAGTGATTTCGGCGGTACGCAGTATTTT.

The CDR3 region has the DNA TGCGCCAGCAGCCAACGACAGGGAAATTCACCCCTCCACTTT. As protein: CASSQRQGNSPLHF. The chain recombines TRBV4-3 with TRBJ1-6; 7 bases are a match to TRBD1. Germline CDR1 LGHNA, CDR2 YSLEER. The CDR3 loop spans 14 amino acids. V lost 2 bases and J lost 7; bases outside the gene matches: 2.

The genes are TRBV14 and TRBJ2-2; 7 nucleotides align to TRBD1. The germline V gene has CDR1 SGHDN and CDR2 FVKESK. The CDR3 covers 14 residues. V shed 7 bases and J 6 bases; nucleotides not matched to a gene: 8. The CDR3 here is CASKQGDYSGELFF. The CDR3 DNA follows: TGTGCCAGCAAGCAGGGGGATTACTCCGGGGAGCTGTTTTTT.

V is TRBV20-1 and J is TRBJ1-1, with unresolved D. Germline CDR1 reads DFQATT; CDR2 reads SNEGSKA (reference sequence). Trimming stripped 7 bases from V and 6 bases from J, with 3 bases between. The length of the CDR3 is 8 residues. CDR3 DNA sequence: TGCAGTGGACCTGAAGCTTTCTTT. Amino acids: CSGPEAFF.

V gene TRBV28 combines with J gene TRBJ1-1; no firm D call. V was shortened by 4 bases and J by 1 base, with 7 bases between the two germline ends. CDR1 MDHEN and CDR2 SYDVKM come from the germline V gene. The length of the CDR3 is 13 residues. The CDR3 DNA reads as TGTGCCAGCAGTTCTTACAAGAACACTGAAGCTTTCTTT. Its translation is CASSSYKNTEAFF.

In the case of this clone: A read error may explain this, as a much larger clone is one base away. J is TRBJ2-7 and V is TRBV6-2 or TRBV6-3; TRBD1 agrees at 9 bases. The V gene's germline CDR1 is MNHEY and CDR2 SVGEGT. V lost 4 bases to trimming and J lost 3 bases; unmatched junction nucleotides: 4. CDR3 length: 14 residues. The CDR3 sequence is CASSSGQGIYEQYF. The CDR3 bases are TGTGCCAGCAGTTCGGGACAGGGAATCTACGAGCAGTACTTC.

The CDR3: CASSQAVAGTRITGELFF. In DNA form, the CDR3 reads TGCGCCAGCAGCCAAGCAGTTGCAGGGACCCGAATCACCGGGGAGCTGTTTTTT. The chain combines TRBV4-3 with TRBJ2-2; D may correspond to TRBD1 or TRBD2 (5 bases each). The CDR3 runs to 18 residues. Trimming cost V 1 base and J 4 bases, with 19 bases left between them. The V gene's germline CDR1 is LGHNA and CDR2 YSLEER.

The gene calls are TRBV7-2 and TRBJ2-7, with D unresolved. Trimming pared 1 base from V and 1 base from J, leaving 11 bases between. The germline V gene encodes CDR1 SGHTA and CDR2 FQGNSA. The CDR3 is 15 residues long. The CDR3 DNA reads as TGTGCCAGCAGCTTAGGAGCACACCCTTCCTACGAGCAGTACTTC. It specifies CASSLGAHPSYEQYF.

The rearrangement links TRBV13 to TRBJ1-6, with D possibly being TRBD1 (5 bases). The CDR3 has 14 residues. Germline CDR1 and CDR2: PRHDT and FYEKMQ (reference sequence). The germline V and J ends were trimmed by 1 base and 11 bases, with 12 bases remaining between them. The CDR3 region is CASSLAQGRPPLHF. DNA of the CDR3: TGTGCCAGCAGCTTAGCCCAGGGTAGACCACCCCTCCACTTT.

This clone was detected a few times. The genes are TRBV7-8 and TRBJ1-1; D is perhaps TRBD1 (6 bases). The CDR3 covers 15 residues. Germline loops: CDR1 SGHVS, CDR2 FQNEAQ. Trimming took 6 bases from V and 3 from J, leaving 17 bases between them. For the CDR3, the DNA is TGTGCCAGCAGTTACAGGGAGGGGAGGCACACTGAAGCTTTCTTT. Its translation is CASSYREGRHTEAFF.

V usage is TRBV24-1 and J usage is TRBJ2-3; TRBD2 agrees at 10 bases. Germline lookup yields CDR1 KGHDR and CDR2 SFDVKD. V lost 3 bases to trimming and J lost 7 bases; unmatched junction nucleotides: 9. CDR3 length: 16 residues. The CDR3 DNA follows: TGTGCCACCAGTGATGTCACTAGCGGGGAAGGGTATACGCAGTATTTT. Translating it yields CATSDVTSGEGYTQYF.

The J gene is TRBJ1-2, the V gene TRBV7-2; D might be TRBD1 (6 bases). The germline CDR1 and CDR2 sequences are SGHTA and FQGNSA. Between the trimmed V and J ends, which lost 6 bases and 4 bases, there was a span of 12 bases. The CDR3 is 13 amino acids. CDR3: CASRIQDSYGYTF. The CDR3 DNA follows: TGTGCCAGCAGGATACAGGACAGCTATGGCTACACCTTC.

This clone was detected only once. This sequence joins TRBV6-2 or TRBV6-3 and TRBJ1-1, with a tentative D call TRBD1 (6 bases). The CDR3 runs 17 residues. Per germline, CDR1 MNHEY and CDR2 SVGEGT. Deletions cut 2 bases from V and 4 bases from J, with 20 bases between. The CDR3 sequence is CASSYTTSRGWGTEAFF. The CDR3 coding sequence is TGTGCCAGCAGTTACACGACCTCCAGGGGCTGGGGCACTGAAGCTTTCTTT.

The CDR3 region has the DNA TGTGCCAGCAGCCCCAGCGGTAGACAGGGTCTTGAGACCCAGTACTTC. It is translated as CASSPSGRQGLETQYF. This chain links TRBV7-2 with TRBJ2-5; 7 bases are shared with TRBD1. This CDR3 is built from 16 residues. The germline gives CDR1 SGHTA, CDR2 FQGNSA. V lost 5 bases to trimming and J lost 5 bases; unmatched junction nucleotides: 14.

This chain connects TRBV5-4 to TRBJ1-1; 7 nucleotides align to TRBD1. V lost 4 bases to trimming and J lost 0 bases; unmatched junction nucleotides: 3. The CDR3 is 14 amino acids. Germline V gene data show CDR1 as SGHNT and CDR2 as YYREEE (reference sequence). CDR3 sequence (DNA): TGTGCCAGCAGCACCGGGACAGTGAACACTGAAGCTTTCTTT. Translated: CASSTGTVNTEAFF. Variable domain in full (rest from reference TRBV5-4 and TRBJ1-1): ETGVTQSPTHLIKTRGQQVTLRCSSQSGHNTVSWYQQALGQGPQFIFQYYREEENGRGNFPPRFSGLQFPNYSSELNVNALELDDSALYLCASSTGTVNTEAFFGQGTRLTVV.

The chain combines TRBV7-9 with TRBJ2-1, with unresolved D. Germline assignment: CDR1 SEHNR and CDR2 FQNEAQ (reference sequence). V shed 3 bases and J shed 5 bases, with 8 bases lying between them. The CDR3 covers 13 residues. DNA for the CDR3: TGTGCCAGCAGCTTTCTCCGGCACAATGAGCAGTTCTTC. Translated: CASSFLRHNEQFF.